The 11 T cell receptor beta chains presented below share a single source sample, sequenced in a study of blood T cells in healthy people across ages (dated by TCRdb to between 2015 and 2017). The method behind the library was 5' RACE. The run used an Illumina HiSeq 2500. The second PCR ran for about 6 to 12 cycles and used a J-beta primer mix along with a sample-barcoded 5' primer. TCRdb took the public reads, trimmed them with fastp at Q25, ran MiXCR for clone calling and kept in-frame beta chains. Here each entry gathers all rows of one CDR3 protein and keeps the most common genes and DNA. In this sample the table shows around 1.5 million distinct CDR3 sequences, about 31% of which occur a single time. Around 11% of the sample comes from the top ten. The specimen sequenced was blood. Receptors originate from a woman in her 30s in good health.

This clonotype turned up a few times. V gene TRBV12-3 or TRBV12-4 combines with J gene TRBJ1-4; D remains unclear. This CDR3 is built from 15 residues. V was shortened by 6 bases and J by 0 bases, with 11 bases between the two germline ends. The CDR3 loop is CASSEQSATNEKLFF. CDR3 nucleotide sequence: TGTGCCAGCAGCGAACAGTCTGCAACTAATGAAAAACTGTTTTTT.

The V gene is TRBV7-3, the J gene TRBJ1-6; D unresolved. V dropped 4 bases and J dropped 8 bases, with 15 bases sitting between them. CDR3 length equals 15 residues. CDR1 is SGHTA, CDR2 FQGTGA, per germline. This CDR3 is CASSSSGGLDSPLHF. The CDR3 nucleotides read TGTGCCAGCAGCTCCTCCGGAGGCCTCGATTCACCCCTCCACTTT.

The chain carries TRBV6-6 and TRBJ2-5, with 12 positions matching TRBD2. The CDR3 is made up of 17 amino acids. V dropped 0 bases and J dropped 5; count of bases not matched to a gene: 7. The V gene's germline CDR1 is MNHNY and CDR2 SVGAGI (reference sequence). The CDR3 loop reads CASSYSGASGGAETQYF. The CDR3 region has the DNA TGTGCCAGCAGTTACTCGGGTGCTAGCGGGGGGGCTGAGACCCAGTACTTC.

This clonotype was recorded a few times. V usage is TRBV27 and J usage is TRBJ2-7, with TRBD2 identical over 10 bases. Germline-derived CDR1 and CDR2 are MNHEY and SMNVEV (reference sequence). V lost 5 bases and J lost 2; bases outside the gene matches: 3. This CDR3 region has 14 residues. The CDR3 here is CASSIAGGAYEQYF. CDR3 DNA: TGTGCCAGCAGTATAGCGGGAGGAGCCTACGAGCAGTACTTC.

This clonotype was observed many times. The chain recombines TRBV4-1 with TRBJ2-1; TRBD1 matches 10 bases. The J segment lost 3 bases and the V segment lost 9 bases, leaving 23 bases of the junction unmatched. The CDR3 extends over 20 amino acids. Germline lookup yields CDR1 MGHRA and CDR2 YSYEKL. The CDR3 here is CASTSTGQGKLAASYNEQFF. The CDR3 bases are TGCGCCAGTACGTCTACGGGACAGGGGAAACTAGCGGCCAGCTACAATGAGCAGTTCTTC.

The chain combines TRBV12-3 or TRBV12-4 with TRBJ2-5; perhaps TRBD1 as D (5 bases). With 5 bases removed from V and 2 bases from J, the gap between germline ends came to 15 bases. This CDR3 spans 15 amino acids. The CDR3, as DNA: TGTGCCAGCAGTCCCTGGGGCCCAGGGCAAGAGACCCAGTACTTC. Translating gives CASSPWGPGQETQYF.

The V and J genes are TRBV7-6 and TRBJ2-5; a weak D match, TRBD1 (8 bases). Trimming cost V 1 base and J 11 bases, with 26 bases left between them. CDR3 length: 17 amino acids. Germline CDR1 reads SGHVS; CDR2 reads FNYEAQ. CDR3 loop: CASSLGGGTGAYNEQYF. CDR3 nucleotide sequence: TGTGCCAGCAGCTTAGGGGGGGGGACAGGCGCCTACAATGAGCAGTACTTC.

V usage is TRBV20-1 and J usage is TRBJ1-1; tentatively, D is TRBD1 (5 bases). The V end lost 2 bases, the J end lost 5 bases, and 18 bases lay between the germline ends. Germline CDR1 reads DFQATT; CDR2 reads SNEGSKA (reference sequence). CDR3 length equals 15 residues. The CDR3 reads CSARTTGPIRTEAFF. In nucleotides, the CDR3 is TGCAGTGCTAGAACCACGGGACCCATCCGAACTGAAGCTTTCTTT.

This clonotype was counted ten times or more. CDR3 DNA: TGTGCCAGCAGCTTAGGGACCACAGATACGCAGTATTTT. As protein: CASSLGTTDTQYF. The J gene is TRBJ2-3, the V gene TRBV5-6; either TRBD1 or TRBD2 may fit D (5 bases each). Between the trimmed V and J ends, which lost 2 bases and 2 bases, there was a span of 6 bases. Germline CDR1 and CDR2: SGHDT and YYEEEE. This CDR3 contains 13 residues.

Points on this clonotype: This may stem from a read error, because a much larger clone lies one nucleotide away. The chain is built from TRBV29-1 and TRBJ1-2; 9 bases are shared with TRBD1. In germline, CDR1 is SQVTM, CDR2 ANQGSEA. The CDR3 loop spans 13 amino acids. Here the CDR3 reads CSAGTGPNCGYTF. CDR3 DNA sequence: TGCAGCGCCGGGACAGGGCCTAACTGTGGCTACACCTTC.

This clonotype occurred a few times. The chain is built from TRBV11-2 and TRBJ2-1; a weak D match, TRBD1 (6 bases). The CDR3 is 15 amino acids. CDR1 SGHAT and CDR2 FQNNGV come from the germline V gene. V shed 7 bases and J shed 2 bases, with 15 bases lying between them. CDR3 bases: TGTGCCAGCACCCGTAGCAGGGGCGCCTACAATGAGCAGTTCTTC. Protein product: CASTRSRGAYNEQFF.